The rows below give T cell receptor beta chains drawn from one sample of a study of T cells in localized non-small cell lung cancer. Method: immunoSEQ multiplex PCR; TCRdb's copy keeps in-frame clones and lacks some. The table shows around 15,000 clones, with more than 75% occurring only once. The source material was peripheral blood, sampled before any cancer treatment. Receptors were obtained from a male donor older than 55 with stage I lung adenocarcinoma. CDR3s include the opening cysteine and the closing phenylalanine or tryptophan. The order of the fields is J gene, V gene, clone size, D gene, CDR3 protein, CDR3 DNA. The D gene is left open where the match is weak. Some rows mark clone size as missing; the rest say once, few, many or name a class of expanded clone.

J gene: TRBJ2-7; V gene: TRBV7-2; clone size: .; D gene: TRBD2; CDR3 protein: CASSFSGGATYEQYF; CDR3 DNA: TGTGCCAGCAGTTTTAGCGGGGGTGCTACCTACGAGCAGTACTTC
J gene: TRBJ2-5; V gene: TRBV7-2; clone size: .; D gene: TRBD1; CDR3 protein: CASSLVATGYETQYF; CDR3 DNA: TGTGCCAGCAGCTTAGTAGCGACAGGGTACGAGACCCAGTACTTC
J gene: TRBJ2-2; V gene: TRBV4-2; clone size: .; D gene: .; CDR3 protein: CASSLISDGELFF; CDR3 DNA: TGTGCCAGCAGCTTGATAAGTGACGGGGAGCTGTTTTTT
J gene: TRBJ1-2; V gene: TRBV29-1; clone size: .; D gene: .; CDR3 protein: CSVEGNDGYTF; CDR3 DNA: TGCAGCGTCGAGGGGAACGATGGCTACACCTTC
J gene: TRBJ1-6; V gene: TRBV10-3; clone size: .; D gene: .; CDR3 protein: CAIKNDQNSPLHF; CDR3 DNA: TGTGCCATCAAGAACGACCAAAATTCACCCCTCCACTTT
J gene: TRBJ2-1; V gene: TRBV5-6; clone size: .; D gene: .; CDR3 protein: CASSPGALSYNEQFF; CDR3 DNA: TGTGCCAGCAGCCCGGGGGCCCTCTCCTACAATGAGCAGTTCTTC
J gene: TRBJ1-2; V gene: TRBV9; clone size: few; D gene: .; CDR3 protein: CASSPGYRDGYTF; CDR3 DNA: TGTGCCAGCAGCCCCGGATATCGGGATGGCTACACCTTC
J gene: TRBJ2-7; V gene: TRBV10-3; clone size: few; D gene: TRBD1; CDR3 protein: CAISEAPGQSFYEQYF; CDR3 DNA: TGTGCCATCAGTGAGGCTCCGGGACAGAGTTTTTACGAGCAGTACTTC
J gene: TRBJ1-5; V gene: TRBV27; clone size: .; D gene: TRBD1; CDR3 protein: CASSRLPGGSNQPQHF; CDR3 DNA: TGTGCCAGCAGTCGCCTCCCAGGGGGTAGCAATCAGCCCCAGCATTTT
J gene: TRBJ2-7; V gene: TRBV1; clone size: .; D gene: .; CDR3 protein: CTSSLTGDDSYEQYF; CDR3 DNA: TGCACCAGCAGCCTGACAGGGGACGATTCCTACGAGCAGTACTTC
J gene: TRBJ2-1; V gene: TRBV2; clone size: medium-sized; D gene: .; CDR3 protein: CASSPRNEQFF; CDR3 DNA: TGTGCCAGCAGTCCCCGGAATGAGCAGTTCTTC
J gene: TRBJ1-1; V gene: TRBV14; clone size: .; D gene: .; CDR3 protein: CASSQVSAQNTEAFF; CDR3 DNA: TGTGCCAGCAGCCAAGTCAGTGCTCAGAACACTGAAGCTTTCTTT
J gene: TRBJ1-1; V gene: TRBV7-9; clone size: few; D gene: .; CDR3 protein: CASSPSQGRYTEAFF; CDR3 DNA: TGTGCCAGCAGCCCCTCACAGGGTCGGTACACTGAAGCTTTCTTT
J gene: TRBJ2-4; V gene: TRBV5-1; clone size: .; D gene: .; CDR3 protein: CASSPEGGATELAKNIQYF; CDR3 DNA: TGCGCCAGCAGCCCAGAAGGGGGGGCCACGGAATTAGCCAAAAACATTCAGTACTTC
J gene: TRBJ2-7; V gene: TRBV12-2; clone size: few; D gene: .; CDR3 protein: CASRPPGSTYEQYF; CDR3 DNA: TGTGCAAGTCGCCCGCCGGGATCTACCTACGAGCAGTACTTC
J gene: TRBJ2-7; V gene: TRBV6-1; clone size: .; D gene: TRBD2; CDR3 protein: CASKFSGSRGEQYF; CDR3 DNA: TGTGCCAGCAAGTTTAGCGGGTCCCGCGGCGAGCAGTACTTC
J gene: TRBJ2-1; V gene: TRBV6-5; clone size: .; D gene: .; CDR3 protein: CASSPGEGGNEQFF; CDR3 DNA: TGTGCCAGCAGTCCCGGAGAGGGGGGCAATGAGCAGTTCTTC
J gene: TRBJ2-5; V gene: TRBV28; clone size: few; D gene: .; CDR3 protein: CASSRLLGDVRQETQYF; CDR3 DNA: TGTGCCAGCAGCCGCCTCCTAGGTGACGTCAGACAAGAGACCCAGTACTTC
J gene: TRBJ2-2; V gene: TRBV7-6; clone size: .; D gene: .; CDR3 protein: CASSLGGRTGELFF; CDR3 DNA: TGTGCCAGCAGCTTAGGTGGGCGTACCGGGGAGCTGTTTTTT
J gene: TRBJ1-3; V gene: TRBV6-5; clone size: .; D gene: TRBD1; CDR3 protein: CASSYSILGQADTIYF; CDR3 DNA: TGTGCCAGCAGTTACTCGATCCTGGGACAGGCGGACACCATATATTTT
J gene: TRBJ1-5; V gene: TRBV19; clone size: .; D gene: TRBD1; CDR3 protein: CASSIEQGYQPQHF; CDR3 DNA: TGTGCCAGTAGTATAGAACAGGGGTATCAGCCCCAGCATTTT
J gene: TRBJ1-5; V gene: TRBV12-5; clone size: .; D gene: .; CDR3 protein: CASGWALHQPQHF; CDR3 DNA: TGTGCTAGTGGTTGGGCCCTACATCAGCCCCAGCATTTT
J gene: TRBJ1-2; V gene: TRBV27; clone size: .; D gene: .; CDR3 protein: CASSLSAGSSYGYTF; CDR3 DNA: TGTGCCAGCAGTTTATCGGCAGGGTCTTCGTATGGCTACACCTTC
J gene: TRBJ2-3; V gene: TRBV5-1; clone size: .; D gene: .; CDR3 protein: CASSPGRSDTQYF; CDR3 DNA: TGCGCCAGCAGCCCAGGACGTTCTGATACGCAGTATTTT
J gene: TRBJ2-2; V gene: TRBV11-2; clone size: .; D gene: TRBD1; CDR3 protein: CASSLSPGQGGTGELFF; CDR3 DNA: TGTGCCAGCAGCTTGTCCCCGGGACAGGGAGGTACCGGGGAGCTGTTTTTT
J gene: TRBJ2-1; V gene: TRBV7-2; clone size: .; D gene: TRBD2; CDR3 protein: CASSPTGTSNEQFF; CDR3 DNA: TGTGCCAGCAGCCCCACCGGGACTAGCAATGAGCAGTTCTTC
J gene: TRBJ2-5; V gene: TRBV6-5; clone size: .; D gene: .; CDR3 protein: CASSPLRGRETQYF; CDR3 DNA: TGTGCCAGCAGCCCCCTCCGGGGGCGGGAGACCCAGTACTTC
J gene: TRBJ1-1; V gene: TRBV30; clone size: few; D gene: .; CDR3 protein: CAWSLFRRRPEAFF; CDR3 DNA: TGTGCCTGGAGTCTTTTCCGCCGCAGGCCAGAAGCTTTCTTT